Below are 19 T cell receptor beta chains sequenced from a single sample in a study of blood T cell repertoires in COVID-19. Profiling relied on immunoSEQ multiplex PCR, and the TCRdb table lists in-frame clones only, not all of them. The profile shows more than 350,000 clones, approximately 90% of them singletons. The sequencing sample was made of PBMCs or T cells enriched from blood (not recorded which). These receptors all come from a woman aged 45-65 years who had recovered from COVID-19.

This rearrangement joins TRBV28 to TRBJ1-1; 11 bases match TRBD1. There are 14 residues in the CDR3. CDR1 and CDR2 (germline): MDHEN, SYDVKM. The J segment lost 5 bases and the V segment lost 7 bases, leaving 6 bases of the junction unmatched. For the CDR3, the DNA is TGTGCCAGCACAGGACAGGGGGCATGGACTGAAGCTTTCTTT. Its protein product is CASTGQGAWTEAFF. The full variable domain, its missing parts supplied by reference TRBV28 and TRBJ1-1, is DVKVTQSSRYLVKRTGEKVFLECVQDMDHENMFWYRQDPGLGLRLIYFSYDVKMKEKGDIPEGYSVSREKKERFSLILESASTNQTSMYLCASTGQGAWTEAFFGQGTRLTVV.

This clone occurred once. The chain recombines TRBV14 with TRBJ2-2; TRBD1 matches 10 bases. With V trimmed by 2 bases and J by 7 bases, 4 bases remained unmatched. In germline, CDR1 is SGHDN, CDR2 FVKESK. This CDR3 region has 15 residues. The CDR3 sequence is CASSQYRTGGGELFF. The CDR3 DNA reads as TGTGCCAGCAGCCAATACCGGACAGGGGGCGGGGAGCTGTTTTTT.

This clone was observed a handful of times. The chain carries TRBV28 and TRBJ1-5; D not certain. Germline lookup yields CDR1 MDHEN and CDR2 SYDVKM. There are 13 residues in the CDR3. Trimming cost V 2 bases and J 0 bases, with 2 bases left between them. The CDR3 here is CASSLLSNQPQHF. CDR3 in DNA: TGTGCCAGCAGTTTACTTAGCAATCAGCCCCAGCATTTT.

The V and J genes are TRBV5-1 and TRBJ2-7; 8 positions match TRBD1. V shed 4 bases, J shed 9 bases, and the junction held 9 bases outside the gene matches. The V gene's germline CDR1 is SGHRS and CDR2 YFSETQ. This CDR3 has 13 residues. CDR3 residues: CASSPGTGGPQYF. The CDR3 DNA follows: TGCGCCAGCAGCCCGGGGACAGGAGGGCCGCAGTACTTC.

V is TRBV2 and J is TRBJ1-2, with 9 bases that match TRBD1. CDR3 length: 15 residues. CDR1 and CDR2 from the germline V gene are SNHLY and FYNNEI. Trimming cost V 6 bases and J 4 bases; bases outside gene matches: 9. CDR3 loop: CASRAAGQGLYGYTF. The CDR3 DNA reads as TGTGCCAGCAGAGCTGCGGGACAGGGCCTCTATGGCTACACCTTC. The complete variable domain, with remaining parts taken from reference TRBV2 and TRBJ1-2, reads EPEVTQTPSHQVTQMGQEVILRCVPISNHLYFYWYRQILGQKVEFLVSFYNNEISEKSEIFDDQFSVERPDGSNFTLKIRSTKLEDSAMYFCASRAAGQGLYGYTFGSGTRLTVV.

This chain uses TRBV5-6 with TRBJ1-2, with no clear D. CDR1 is SGHDT, CDR2 YYEEEE, per germline. There are 12 residues in the CDR3. Between the trimmed V and J ends, which lost 1 base and 8 bases, there was a span of 9 bases. This CDR3 reads CASSLPPGGYTF. The CDR3 nucleotides are TGTGCCAGCAGCTTGCCCCCGGGGGGCTACACCTTC.

This chain links TRBV27 with TRBJ1-1; D is ambiguous. The CDR3 extends over 13 amino acids. The V end lost 3 bases, the J end lost 1 base, and 6 bases lay between the germline ends. The germline CDR1 and CDR2 sequences are MNHEY and SMNVEV (reference sequence). In nucleotides, the CDR3 is TGTGCCAGCAGTTTGGAGGAGAACACTGAAGCTTTCTTT. Protein sequence: CASSLEENTEAFF.

The rearrangement joins TRBV10-3 to TRBJ1-1; 7 bases are a match to TRBD1. V lost 6 bases and J lost 7; bases outside the gene matches: 8. The V gene's germline CDR1 is ENHRY and CDR2 SYGVKD. The length of the CDR3 is 13 residues. CDR3 DNA: TGTGCCATCAGGTTGGACAGGTCCAATGAAGCTTTCTTT. Amino acid sequence: CAIRLDRSNEAFF.

The rearrangement links TRBV9 to TRBJ1-1; D is perhaps TRBD1 (6 bases). Germline CDR1 SGDLS, CDR2 YYNGEE. The length of the CDR3 is 13 residues. Deletions cut 2 bases from V and 7 bases from J, with 12 bases between. CDR3 residues: CASSVRQGYEAFF. In DNA form, the CDR3 reads TGTGCCAGCAGCGTCCGCCAGGGGTATGAAGCTTTCTTT.

The chain is built from TRBV28 and TRBJ1-1, with unresolved D. Deletions cut 7 bases from V and 1 base from J, with 13 bases between. Germline loops: CDR1 MDHEN, CDR2 SYDVKM. The CDR3 spans 14 residues. The CDR3 bases are TGTGCCAGCACCCTTTTGCCAGGGAACACTGAAGCTTTCTTT. Encoded protein: CASTLLPGNTEAFF.

There are a few counts of this clone. The V call is TRBV3-1 (or the pseudogene TRBV3-2), the J call TRBJ2-7; 10 bases map to TRBD2. The V gene's germline CDR1 is LGHDT and CDR2 YNNKEL (reference sequence). V lost 1 base to trimming and J lost 3 bases; unmatched junction nucleotides: 0. The CDR3 consists of 14 residues. CDR3 in amino acids: CASSQGTSGYEQYF. Written as DNA, the CDR3 is TGTGCCAGCAGCCAAGGGACTAGCGGCTACGAGCAGTACTTC.

This clone has more than one count but fewer than ten. This chain connects TRBV19 to TRBJ1-5; maybe TRBD1 (5 bases). Germline CDR1 reads LNHDA; CDR2 reads SQIVND (reference sequence). V was cut by 5 bases and J by 7 bases, with 9 bases left in between. The CDR3 covers 12 residues. The CDR3 nucleotides read TGTGCCAGTAGTGGGAGGGGACAGCCCCAGCATTTT. The encoded protein is CASSGRGQPQHF.

The chain carries TRBV6-5 and TRBJ2-7, with 9 positions matching TRBD1. This CDR3 comprises 15 residues. Trimming cost V 6 bases and J 2 bases; bases outside gene matches: 8. The V gene's germline CDR1 is MNHEY and CDR2 SVGAGI. CDR3 in DNA: TGTGCCAGCAGACCTACAGGGGGCGGAACCTACGAGCAGTACTTC. It codes for CASRPTGGGTYEQYF.

The genes are TRBV28 and TRBJ1-2; D gene uncertain. The CDR3 runs 15 residues. The V end lost 4 bases, the J end lost 1 base, and 13 bases lay between the germline ends. Germline values: CDR1 MDHEN, CDR2 SYDVKM. The CDR3 reads CASSSAGPDNYGYTF. CDR3 coding DNA: TGTGCCAGCAGTTCGGCGGGCCCGGATAACTATGGCTACACCTTC.

The chain recombines TRBV3-1 (or the pseudogene TRBV3-2) with TRBJ2-3; 8 nucleotides agree with TRBD2. The V and J ends lost 1 base and 0 bases, in that order; junction bases with no gene match: 6. This CDR3 contains 17 residues. The germline V gene encodes CDR1 LGHDT and CDR2 YNNKEL (reference sequence). CDR3 DNA sequence: TGTGCCAGCAGCCAAGCCGGGGGGGCTTCTAGCACAGATACGCAGTATTTT. Protein product: CASSQAGGASSTDTQYF.

V is TRBV6-5 and J is TRBJ1-6; a possible D gene is TRBD1 (5 bases). Looked up from germline, CDR1 is MNHEY and CDR2 is SVGAGI. The CDR3 totals 15 residues. Trimming removed 0 bases at V and 6 bases at J, with 9 bases between. Here the CDR3 reads CASSYSRGSNSPLHF. Here the CDR3 DNA reads TGTGCCAGCAGTTACTCGCGGGGGAGTAATTCACCCCTCCACTTT.

The rearrangement links TRBV7-2 to TRBJ2-5, with 11 bases that match TRBD2. Germline V gene sequence: CDR1 SGHTA, CDR2 FQGNSA. The CDR3 spans 16 residues. J was trimmed by 6 bases and V by 6 bases; bases with no gene match: 12. CDR3 DNA sequence: TGTGCCAGCAGTACCTCCTGGACTAGCGGGCGGAAGACCCAGTACTTC. Encoded protein: CASSTSWTSGRKTQYF. The full variable domain, in which reference TRBV7-2 and TRBJ2-5 provide the parts outside the CDR3, is GAGVSQSPSNKVTEKGKDVELRCDPISGHTALYWYRQSLGQGLEFLIYFQGNSAPDKSGLPSDRFSAERTGGSVSTLTIQRTQQEDSAVYLCASSTSWTSGRKTQYFGPGTRLLVL.

This rearrangement joins TRBV7-2 to TRBJ1-6; 7 nucleotides line up with TRBD1. CDR1 and CDR2 (germline): SGHTA, FQGNSA. Trimming took 7 bases from V and 3 from J; bases not matched to a gene: 6. The CDR3 loop spans 15 amino acids. CDR3 residues: CASTLTGVYNSPLHF. The CDR3, as DNA: TGTGCCAGCACCCTTACAGGGGTCTATAATTCACCCCTCCACTTT.

This clone was counted once. The chain carries TRBV4-2 and TRBJ1-4; no definite D call. CDR1 LGHNA and CDR2 YNFKEQ come from the germline V gene. V was pared by 0 bases and J by 3 bases, with 17 bases between. This CDR3 is built from 18 residues. The CDR3 nucleotides read TGTGCCAGCAGCCAAGATCAAGGTGGCGTCGGGGCTAATGAAAAACTGTTTTTT. Protein: CASSQDQGGVGANEKLFF.